The 10 T cell receptor beta chains in this list originate from one sample, sequenced in a study of shared clonotypes between healthy human individuals. Sequencing was performed with immunoSEQ multiplex PCR; in TCRdb, only in-frame clones are kept and a portion is missing. The sample carries around 1.5 million clones, around 98% recorded once. Material for sequencing was naive CD4+ T cells sorted from blood. Indicated subset: CD45RA+ positively selected. These receptors were obtained from a man under 40 in good health.

The chain employs TRBV4-1 and TRBJ1-5; 8 bases agree with TRBD1. This CDR3 region has 17 residues. Looked up from germline, CDR1 is MGHRA and CDR2 is YSYEKL. Trimming at V came to 3 bases and at J to 5 bases, leaving 12 bases not matched to a gene. CDR3 protein: CASSQSESGGWDQPQHF. For the CDR3, the DNA is TGCGCCAGCAGCCAGTCAGAATCAGGGGGCTGGGATCAGCCCCAGCATTTT.

The gene calls are TRBV29-1 and TRBJ2-2; D possibly corresponds to TRBD2 (6 bases). Germline values: CDR1 SQVTM, CDR2 ANQGSEA. The CDR3 runs 13 residues. Trimming left V 4 bases short and J 3 bases short, with 9 bases between. In DNA form, the CDR3 reads TGCAGCGTTGCAACGGGGGACACCGGGGAGCTGTTTTTT. This codes for CSVATGDTGELFF.

The J gene is TRBJ1-1, the V gene TRBV11-2; the D gene is possibly TRBD1 (5 bases). The CDR3 totals 14 residues. V was shortened by 2 bases and J by 2 bases, with 9 bases between the two germline ends. Germline-derived CDR1 and CDR2 are SGHAT and FQNNGV. CDR3 in amino acids: CASSLRGDNTEAFF. CDR3 nucleotide sequence: TGTGCCAGCAGCTTAAGGGGAGATAACACTGAAGCTTTCTTT.

This clone has just one count. This rearrangement joins TRBV5-4 to TRBJ2-7, with D possibly matching TRBD2 (6 bases). V was pared by 4 bases and J by 0 bases, with 11 bases between. The CDR3 is 14 residues long. Germline V gene sequence: CDR1 SGHNT, CDR2 YYREEE (reference sequence). The CDR3 protein is CASSEDGSSYEQYF. The CDR3 coding sequence is TGTGCCAGCAGCGAAGACGGGAGCTCCTACGAGCAGTACTTC.

V gene TRBV9 combines with J gene TRBJ2-5; 11 bases line up with TRBD2. The J segment lost 9 bases and the V segment lost 3 bases, leaving 13 bases of the junction unmatched. This CDR3 spans 16 amino acids. CDR1 and CDR2 (germline): SGDLS, YYNGEE. CDR3 nucleotide sequence: TGTGCCAGCAGCGGAGGGACTAGCGGCCTAAGATCGGCCCAGTACTTC. Protein product: CASSGGTSGLRSAQYF.

This chain joins TRBV28 and TRBJ1-5; D may be TRBD1 (5 bases). This CDR3 contains 16 residues. Trimming took off 8 bases at V and 2 bases at J, with 19 bases between the two ends. The germline V gene has CDR1 MDHEN and CDR2 SYDVKM. The CDR3 DNA sequence: TGTGCCAGCTGTGGGATACAGGTTCCGCGCAATCAGCCCCAGCATTTT. Protein sequence: CASCGIQVPRNQPQHF.

Remarks on this clone: Different DNA sequences within this sample yield the same CDR3. The V gene is TRBV18, the J gene TRBJ2-1; 8 bases line up with TRBD1. Germline V gives CDR1 KGHSH, CDR2 LQKENI. There are 12 residues in the CDR3. The V and J ends lost 3 bases and 8 bases, in that order; junction bases with no gene match: 0. The CDR3 nucleotides read TGTGCCAGCTCACCGACAGGGGATGAGCAGTTCTTC. It codes for CASSPTGDEQFF.

The J gene is TRBJ2-2, the V gene TRBV19, with a weak D call TRBD1 (6 bases). Germline-derived CDR1 and CDR2 are LNHDA and SQIVND (reference sequence). This CDR3 comprises 16 residues. Trimming took off 0 bases at V and 6 bases at J, with 14 bases between the two ends. Here the CDR3 DNA reads TGTGCCAGTAGTATAGATACAGGGACGGTTCCCGGGGAGCTGTTTTTT. This sequence encodes CASSIDTGTVPGELFF.

Points on this clone: Other DNA sequences from this sample encode an identical CDR3 as well. The chain recombines TRBV5-6 with TRBJ2-5; D ambiguous. V was trimmed by 1 base and J by 2 bases, leaving 3 bases between them. This CDR3 comprises 12 residues. CDR1 and CDR2 (germline): SGHDT, YYEEEE. The CDR3 sequence is CASSLSQETQYF. The CDR3, as DNA: TGTGCCAGCAGCTTGAGTCAAGAGACCCAGTACTTC.

The chain carries TRBV30 and TRBJ1-1, with D possibly being TRBD1 (5 bases). CDR3 size: 15 residues. Looked up from germline, CDR1 is GTSNPN and CDR2 is SVGIG (reference sequence). The V gene lost 4 bases and the J gene lost 4 bases, with 19 bases spanning the gap. CDR3 sequence reads: CAWNRQLPRGTEAFF. CDR3 coding DNA: TGTGCCTGGAATAGACAGCTCCCTAGGGGCACTGAAGCTTTCTTT. The whole variable domain, remainder taken from reference TRBV30 and TRBJ1-1, is SQTIHQWPATLVQPVGSPLSLECTVEGTSNPNLYWYRQAAGRGLQLLFYSVGIGQISSEVPQNLSASRPQDRQFILSSKKLLLSDSGFYLCAWNRQLPRGTEAFFGQGTRLTVV.